The next 13 T cell receptor beta chains were all read from a single sample in a study of T cells in localized non-small cell lung cancer. Measured with immunoSEQ multiplex PCR; TCRdb has only the in-frame clones, and not every one. The profile shows 1,500 to 2,000 clones, around a quarter of them singletons. Sequencing used normal lung tissue next to the tumor, obtained before any cancer treatment. Receptors were obtained from a female donor at least 60 years old with stage II squamous cell lung carcinoma.

V usage is TRBV6-8 and J usage is TRBJ1-2; no reliable D call. V lost 5 bases and J lost 7, with 11 bases in between. CDR3 length: 12 residues. CDR1 MNHGY and CDR2 SAAAGT come from the germline V gene. DNA for the CDR3: TGTGCCAGCAGTGAGGGAGGGATTGGCTACACCTTC. Its protein product is CASSEGGIGYTF.

This chain joins TRBV19 and TRBJ1-3; D is possibly TRBD1 (5 bases). V lost 6 bases, J lost 2 bases, and 17 bases lay in between. This CDR3 contains 16 residues. Germline CDR1 LNHDA, CDR2 SQIVND (reference sequence). This CDR3 is CASSFGGKGPGNTIYF. Here the CDR3 DNA reads TGTGCCAGTAGCTTCGGAGGGAAGGGGCCTGGAAACACCATATATTTT. The complete variable domain, with remaining parts taken from reference TRBV19 and TRBJ1-3, reads DGGITQSPKYLFRKEGQNVTLSCEQNLNHDAMYWYRQDPGQGLRLIYYSQIVNDFQKGDIAEGYSVSREKKESFPLTVTSAQKNPTAFYLCASSFGGKGPGNTIYFGEGSWLTVV.

The genes are TRBV29-1 and TRBJ2-5; D could derive from TRBD1 or TRBD2 (5 bases each). CDR3 length: 14 residues. CDR1 and CDR2 (germline): SQVTM, ANQGSEA. Deletions cut 7 bases from V and 4 bases from J, with 19 bases between. The chain's CDR3 is CSAEGETVRETQYF. The CDR3 coding sequence is TGCAGCGCCGAAGGGGAGACAGTAAGAGAGACCCAGTACTTC.

CDR3 sequence (DNA): TGTGCCAGCAGCTTAGGGACTAGCGGGACCGAGCAGTACTTC. Amino acid sequence: CASSLGTSGTEQYF. This sequence joins TRBV11-3 and TRBJ2-7, with 12 nucleotides matching TRBD2. The CDR3 loop spans 14 amino acids. V lost 1 base and J lost 6; bases outside the gene matches: 1. The germline CDR1 and CDR2 sequences are SGHNT and YENEEA.

The chain couples TRBV19 to TRBJ1-6, with 10 bases identical to TRBD1. CDR3 size: 14 residues. V lost 6 bases and J lost 9; bases outside the gene matches: 5. The V gene's germline CDR1 is LNHDA and CDR2 SQIVND (reference sequence). For the CDR3, the DNA is TGTGCCAGTAGCTGGACAGGGGGAAGTTCACCCCTCCACTTT. Translation: CASSWTGGSSPLHF.

This clone has only a few counts. The gene calls are TRBV28 and TRBJ1-1; the D is unclear. The length of the CDR3 is 14 residues. Between the trimmed V and J ends, which lost 4 bases and 1 base, there was a span of 10 bases. Germline CDR1 reads MDHEN; CDR2 reads SYDVKM. The CDR3 DNA follows: TGTGCCAGCAGTTATCTGGAAGGGAACACTGAAGCTTTCTTT. As protein: CASSYLEGNTEAFF.

V usage is TRBV19 and J usage is TRBJ2-5; TRBD1 agrees at 8 bases. This CDR3 spans 16 amino acids. V was pared by 5 bases and J by 9 bases, with 17 bases of the junction left unmatched. In germline, CDR1 is LNHDA, CDR2 SQIVND (reference sequence). The CDR3: CASSSLPLTGEVAQYF. The CDR3 nucleotides are TGTGCCAGTAGTTCCCTCCCACTGACAGGGGAGGTTGCCCAGTACTTC.

This clone was detected only a few times. The chain combines TRBV6-8 with TRBJ2-1, with 8 bases fitting TRBD2. Per the germline V gene, CDR1 is MNHGY and CDR2 is SAAAGT. J gave up 7 bases and V 2 bases, and 7 bases lay outside the gene matches. This CDR3 has 15 amino acids. CDR3 sequence (DNA): TGTGCCAGCAGTTACAGGCGGGGGGAGGGGAATGAGCAGTTCTTC. It is translated as CASSYRRGEGNEQFF.

J is TRBJ2-5 and V is TRBV11-3; D is perhaps TRBD1 (7 bases). The germline gives CDR1 SGHNT, CDR2 YENEEA. The CDR3 loop spans 15 amino acids. The V gene lost 5 bases and the J gene lost 5 bases, with 18 bases spanning the gap. In DNA, the CDR3 is TGTGCCAGCAGCCCCAGATCAGGGGGGTGGGAGACCCAGTACTTC. Residues: CASSPRSGGWETQYF.

The V and J genes are TRBV6-8 and TRBJ1-6, with D perhaps TRBD1 (6 bases). V was trimmed by 4 bases and J by 8 bases, leaving 27 bases between them. This CDR3 has 19 amino acids. Germline assignment: CDR1 MNHGY and CDR2 SAAAGT. The DNA for the CDR3 is TGTGCCAGCAGTTGCAACTCGTTTCACGGGGGCTGCGCGGATTCACCCCTCCACTTT. This encodes CASSCNSFHGGCADSPLHF.

The chain carries TRBV1 and TRBJ2-5; the table's D gene call, TRBD1, was not cross checked with the DNA. TRBV1 is listed as a pseudogene. This CDR3 comprises 13 residues. The CDR3 loop is CASSVLTSGTQYF. DNA for the CDR3: TGCGCCAGCAGCGTCTTAACCTCAGGGACCCAGTACTTC.

This clone was detected only a few times. V and J are TRBV6-8 and TRBJ1-1, with 11 positions matching TRBD1. After removal of 6 bases from V and 5 bases from J, the junction contained 5 bases not matched to a gene. The CDR3 is made up of 14 amino acids. CDR1 is MNHGY, CDR2 SAAAGT, per germline. CDR3 DNA sequence: TGTGCCAGCAGGGACAGGGGGCGTCTAACTGAAGCTTTCTTT. Translated: CASRDRGRLTEAFF.

The chain combines TRBV29-1 with TRBJ1-1; D uncertain. CDR1 and CDR2 (germline): SQVTM, ANQGSEA. The V end lost 1 base, the J end lost 4 bases, and 13 bases lay between the germline ends. The CDR3 totals 14 residues. The CDR3, as DNA: TGCAGCGTTGAAGGGTCATCCCGGAGCACTGAAGCTTTCTTT. This encodes CSVEGSSRSTEAFF.